These 23 T cell receptor beta chains were all obtained from the same sample, sequenced in a study of T-cell memory formation after mild COVID-19. From the 5' RACE reads, TCRdb called clonotypes with MiXCR, one entry per CDR3 protein. The table shows about 430,000 distinct CDR3 sequences, with more than 20% occurring only once. The material sequenced was PBMCs or a T cell subset sorted from them (not recorded which). The source of these receptors is an adult woman who had mild COVID-19 (a few samples of this study predate the infection). Cell type and time point are not known.

The J gene is TRBJ2-2, the V gene TRBV5-1; 13 bases are a match to TRBD2. Germline CDR1 SGHRS, CDR2 YFSETQ. V lost 4 bases to trimming and J lost 5 bases; unmatched junction nucleotides: 11. This CDR3 has 18 amino acids. The CDR3 loop reads CASSPGLAGESWTGELFF. The CDR3 coding sequence is TGCGCCAGCAGCCCAGGACTAGCGGGAGAGTCATGGACCGGGGAGCTGTTTTTT.

This clonotype was observed a few times. V gene TRBV9 combines with J gene TRBJ2-1, with TRBD2 identical over 7 bases. Trimming took 0 bases from V and 5 from J; bases not matched to a gene: 5. The germline gives CDR1 SGDLS, CDR2 YYNGEE. The CDR3 consists of 15 residues. For the CDR3, the DNA is TGTGCCAGCAGCGTAGGAGCGGGAACGAACAATGAGCAGTTCTTC. Its translation is CASSVGAGTNNEQFF.

The chain uses TRBV20-1 and TRBJ2-1; TRBD1 might be the D (5 bases). V was shortened by 0 bases and J by 7 bases, with 19 bases between the two germline ends. Germline V lookup: CDR1 DFQATT, CDR2 SNEGSKA (reference sequence). This CDR3 is built from 16 residues. The CDR3 spells CSARDEDTSHWNEQFF. As DNA, the CDR3 is TGCAGTGCTAGAGACGAGGACACTTCCCATTGGAATGAGCAGTTCTTC.

The sample holds a few counts of this clonotype. The genes are TRBV18 and TRBJ2-1; TRBD2 aligns across 9 bases. This CDR3 has 16 amino acids. V was clipped by 3 bases and J by 7 bases; unmatched bases: 10. CDR1 and CDR2 from the germline V gene are KGHSH and LQKENI. The CDR3, as DNA: TGTGCCAGCTCACCTCGTCAACTAGCGGGCCGGAATGAGCAGTTCTTC. Translated, it gives CASSPRQLAGRNEQFF.

The J gene is TRBJ1-2, the V gene TRBV12-3 or TRBV12-4; D not certain. The germline V and J ends were trimmed by 3 bases and 2 bases, with 7 bases remaining between them. This CDR3 comprises 13 residues. The CDR3 loop is CASSFTGNYGYTF. DNA of the CDR3: TGTGCCAGCAGTTTCACGGGGAACTATGGCTACACCTTC.

This clonotype has more than one count but fewer than ten. The J gene is TRBJ1-3, the V gene TRBV12-3 or TRBV12-4; tentative D call: TRBD1 (6 bases). This CDR3 has 15 residues. V was pared by 7 bases and J by 1 base, with 14 bases between. The CDR3 bases are TGTGCCAGCAAACCCGCAGGGGTATCTGGAAACACCATATATTTT. It codes for CASKPAGVSGNTIYF.

This clonotype was observed a single time. The rearrangement uses TRBV20-1 and TRBJ2-7, with D unclear. This CDR3 region has 13 residues. From germline, CDR1 is DFQATT and CDR2 SNEGSKA (reference sequence). The V end lost 0 bases, the J end lost 1 base, and 7 bases lay between the germline ends. CDR3 coding DNA: TGCAGTGCTAGAGATTATCGGTCCTACGAGCAGTACTTC. Translated, it gives CSARDYRSYEQYF.

This clonotype was counted between two and nine times. The chain combines TRBV7-9 with TRBJ1-2; 7 nucleotides line up with TRBD1. This CDR3 spans 14 amino acids. V lost 4 bases, J lost 7 bases, and 9 bases stayed unmatched. CDR1 is SEHNR, CDR2 FQNEAQ, per germline (reference sequence). In DNA form, the CDR3 reads TGTGCCAGCAGCTCGACAGGGAATCTGGGTGGCTACACCTTC. It encodes CASSSTGNLGGYTF.

The chain joins TRBV18 to TRBJ2-7; D might be TRBD1 (6 bases). V was pared by 4 bases and J by 3 bases, with 19 bases between. There are 16 residues in the CDR3. Per germline, CDR1 KGHSH and CDR2 LQKENI. The CDR3 sequence is CASSLWQGRGNYEQYF. The CDR3 bases are TGTGCCAGCTCACTATGGCAGGGGCGAGGAAACTACGAGCAGTACTTC.

The chain links TRBV10-3 to TRBJ1-2; 11 bases fit TRBD1. The germline gives CDR1 ENHRY, CDR2 SYGVKD. With V trimmed by 6 bases and J by 4 bases, 7 bases remained unmatched. This CDR3 is built from 15 residues. CDR3: CAISTPGQGAYGYTF. The CDR3 DNA sequence: TGTGCCATCAGCACCCCCGGACAGGGGGCCTATGGCTACACCTTC.

This clonotype was detected only once. This rearrangement joins TRBV5-6 to TRBJ1-2, with D tentatively TRBD1 (6 bases). The CDR3 covers 13 residues. Germline V CDR1 and CDR2: SGHDT, YYEEEE. V was shortened by 0 bases and J by 4 bases, with 7 bases between the two germline ends. The CDR3 reads CASSLAGVYGYTF. CDR3 bases: TGTGCCAGCAGCTTGGCAGGGGTCTATGGCTACACCTTC.

This clonotype was counted a few times. This sequence joins TRBV5-1 and TRBJ1-4; no reliable D call. V was cut by 5 bases and J by 8 bases, with 10 bases left in between. The CDR3 length is 12 residues. Germline V gene data show CDR1 as SGHRS and CDR2 as YFSETQ. The CDR3 DNA sequence: TGCGCCAGCAGAATCGCGGAGGAAAAACTGTTTTTT. It specifies CASRIAEEKLFF.

The rearrangement joins TRBV5-1 to TRBJ2-1, with a possible D match to TRBD1 (6 bases). The germline CDR1 and CDR2 sequences are SGHRS and YFSETQ. V lost 0 bases and J lost 8, with 12 bases in between. The length of the CDR3 is 14 residues. The CDR3 spells CASSLAGKGDEQFF. The CDR3 DNA reads as TGCGCCAGCAGCTTGGCTGGCAAGGGGGATGAGCAGTTCTTC.

This clonotype has at least ten counts. The V gene is TRBV12-3 or TRBV12-4, the J gene TRBJ1-1; D perhaps matches TRBD1 (5 bases). V shed 7 bases and J shed 10 bases, with 19 bases lying between them. This CDR3 contains 13 residues. The CDR3 is CASILGGFGRAFF. The CDR3 DNA sequence: TGTGCCAGCATCCTCGGGGGGTTCGGGCGAGCTTTCTTT.

The chain employs TRBV19 and TRBJ2-1, with a weak D call TRBD2 (6 bases). In germline, CDR1 is LNHDA, CDR2 SQIVND (reference sequence). Trimming removed 5 bases from V and 2 bases from J, with 22 bases in between. The CDR3 sequence is 18 residues long. The CDR3 region has the DNA TGTGCCAGTAGTCCACCGTTCGGGGGTAGCGGAACCTACAATGAGCAGTTCTTC. Encoded protein: CASSPPFGGSGTYNEQFF.

V and J are TRBV2 and TRBJ2-7; a possible D gene is TRBD2 (6 bases). The CDR3 sequence is 10 residues long. V lost 7 bases, J lost 6 bases, and 7 bases lay in between. CDR1 and CDR2 (germline): SNHLY, FYNNEI. CDR3 residues: CASMGGEQYF. CDR3 bases: TGTGCCAGCATGGGGGGCGAGCAGTACTTC.

The chain uses TRBV21-1 and TRBJ1-2. TRBV21-1 is marked as a pseudogene. This CDR3 has 20 amino acids. As DNA, the CDR3 is TGTGCCAGCAGCAAAGCACCGAACGGGCCCGACAGTTTCCATAACTATGGCTACACCTTC. Amino acid sequence: CASSKAPNGPDSFHNYGYTF.

The gene calls are TRBV6-6 and TRBJ2-7, with D maybe TRBD1 (6 bases). Germline CDR1 reads MNHNY; CDR2 reads SVGAGI (reference sequence). Deletions cut 0 bases from V and 3 bases from J, with 9 bases between. The CDR3 is 14 residues long. The CDR3 sequence: CASSYSGDNYEQYF. CDR3 sequence (DNA): TGTGCCAGCAGTTACTCGGGGGACAACTACGAGCAGTACTTC.

This clonotype was observed a handful of times. The chain uses TRBV30 and TRBJ2-1; TRBD2 matches 9 bases. Germline V gene sequence: CDR1 GTSNPN, CDR2 SVGIG (reference sequence). The CDR3 has 16 amino acids. The trim removed 2 bases at V and 4 bases at J, leaving 9 bases unmatched. The chain's CDR3 is CAWSPRLAETYNEQFF. DNA of the CDR3: TGTGCCTGGAGTCCTCGACTAGCGGAGACATACAATGAGCAGTTCTTC.

The V call is TRBV29-1, the J call TRBJ2-7; TRBD1 aligns across 9 bases. V lost 4 bases and J lost 4; bases outside the gene matches: 8. CDR3 length: 14 residues. Per the germline V gene, CDR1 is SQVTM and CDR2 is ANQGSEA. The chain's CDR3 is CSVGRTGVEYEQYF. Written as DNA, the CDR3 is TGCAGCGTTGGTCGGACAGGGGTCGAGTACGAGCAGTACTTC.

This clonotype was counted only a few times. The chain uses TRBV4-3 and TRBJ2-3, with D possibly being TRBD1 (5 bases). Germline CDR1 LGHNA, CDR2 YSLEER. V dropped 0 bases and J dropped 6 bases, with 22 bases sitting between them. The CDR3 has 18 residues. The CDR3 coding sequence is TGCGCCAGCAGCCAAGATCTAAGGCAGGGCCGGAGATGGGATACGCAGTATTTT. Protein product: CASSQDLRQGRRWDTQYF.

This chain links TRBV12-3 or TRBV12-4 with TRBJ2-2; no clear D gene. CDR3 length: 12 amino acids. V shed 6 bases and J shed 6 bases, with 8 bases lying between them. This chain's CDR3 is CASSHGAGELFF. As DNA, the CDR3 is TGTGCCAGCAGCCATGGGGCCGGGGAGCTGTTTTTT.

This clonotype was counted a few times. The chain joins TRBV24-1 to TRBJ2-7, with 9 bases matching TRBD1. Germline CDR1 KGHDR, CDR2 SFDVKD. The CDR3 runs to 15 residues. The ends lost 4 bases at V and 2 bases at J; junction bases unmatched: 5. CDR3 sequence (DNA): TGTGCCACCAGTGAATCCGGGACAGGGCCCTACGAGCAGTACTTC. Amino acids: CATSESGTGPYEQYF.